The 3 T cell receptor beta chains below all came from one sample that was sequenced in a study of long-term antiretroviral therapy in people with HIV. Running of the v3.0 immunoSEQ assay took place at survey level. TCRdb keeps only in-frame clones here, not all; method: immunoSEQ multiplex PCR. The sample holds 25,000 to 35,000 clones, roughly 92% seen once. The source material was unsorted PBMCs, sampled 3.1 years after starting antiretroviral therapy. The receptors were sampled from a young man with HIV.

The genes are TRBV5-4 and TRBJ2-5; D might be TRBD1 (8 bases). The CDR3 totals 14 residues. Germline loops: CDR1 SGHNT, CDR2 YYREEE (reference sequence). V was trimmed by 4 bases and J by 12 bases, leaving 22 bases between them. For the CDR3, the DNA is TGTGCCAGCAGCCCTCTAGGGAGGGACAGGCCCGAGTACTTC. Translated: CASSPLGRDRPEYF.

This rearrangement joins TRBV4-3 to TRBJ1-1, with TRBD1 matching over 9 bases. The trim removed 1 base at V and 5 bases at J, leaving 14 bases unmatched. The V gene's germline CDR1 is LGHNA and CDR2 YSLEER. This CDR3 comprises 18 residues. The CDR3 region has the DNA TGCGCCAGCAGCCAAGGAAACTGGGGGGACAGGGTAGAAACTGAAGCTTTCTTT. It encodes CASSQGNWGDRVETEAFF.

In DNA, the CDR3 is TGTGCCAGCAGTTCTACAACAGTAGCCTACGAGCAGTACTTC. Translation gives CASSSTTVAYEQYF. This rearrangement joins TRBV6-6 to TRBJ2-7; D is ambiguous. The germline gives CDR1 MNHNY, CDR2 SVGAGI (reference sequence). Deletions cut 4 bases from V and 2 bases from J, with 12 bases between. The CDR3 contains 14 residues.